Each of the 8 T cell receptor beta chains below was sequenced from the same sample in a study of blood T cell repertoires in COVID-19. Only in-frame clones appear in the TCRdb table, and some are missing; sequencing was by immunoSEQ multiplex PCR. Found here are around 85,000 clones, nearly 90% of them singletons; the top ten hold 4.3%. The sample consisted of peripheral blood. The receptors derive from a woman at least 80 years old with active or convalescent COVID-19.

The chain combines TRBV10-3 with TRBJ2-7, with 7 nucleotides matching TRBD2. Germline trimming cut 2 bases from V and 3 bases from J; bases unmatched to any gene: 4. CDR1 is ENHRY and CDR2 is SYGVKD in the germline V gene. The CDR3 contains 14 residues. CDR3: CAISEAGEGYEQYF. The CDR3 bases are TGTGCCATCAGTGAGGCGGGAGAAGGCTACGAGCAGTACTTC.

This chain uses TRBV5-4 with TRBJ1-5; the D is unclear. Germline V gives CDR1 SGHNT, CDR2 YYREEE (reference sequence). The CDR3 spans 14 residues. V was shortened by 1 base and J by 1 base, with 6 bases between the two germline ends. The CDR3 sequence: CASSLRGSNQPQHF. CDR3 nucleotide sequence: TGTGCCAGCAGCTTGCGAGGCAGCAATCAGCCCCAGCATTTT.

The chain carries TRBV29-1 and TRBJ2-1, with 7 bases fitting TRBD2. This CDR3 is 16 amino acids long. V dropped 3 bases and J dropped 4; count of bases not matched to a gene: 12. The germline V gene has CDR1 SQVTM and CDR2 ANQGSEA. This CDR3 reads CSVDSRRAGSYNEQFF. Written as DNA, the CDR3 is TGCAGCGTTGATTCCCGTCGAGCGGGAAGTTACAATGAGCAGTTCTTC.

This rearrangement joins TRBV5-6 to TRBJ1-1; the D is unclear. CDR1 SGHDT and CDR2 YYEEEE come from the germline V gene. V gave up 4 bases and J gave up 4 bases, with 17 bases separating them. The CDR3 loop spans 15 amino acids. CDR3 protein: CASSPRGGLGTEAFF. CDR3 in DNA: TGTGCCAGCAGCCCGCGGGGAGGGCTAGGCACTGAAGCTTTCTTT.

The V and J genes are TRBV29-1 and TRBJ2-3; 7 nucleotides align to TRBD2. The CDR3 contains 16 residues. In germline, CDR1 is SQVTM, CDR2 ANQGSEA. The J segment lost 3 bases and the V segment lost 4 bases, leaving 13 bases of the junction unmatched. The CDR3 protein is CSVGGGAGFGTDTQYF. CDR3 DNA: TGCAGCGTTGGGGGGGGAGCGGGCTTTGGAACAGATACGCAGTATTTT.

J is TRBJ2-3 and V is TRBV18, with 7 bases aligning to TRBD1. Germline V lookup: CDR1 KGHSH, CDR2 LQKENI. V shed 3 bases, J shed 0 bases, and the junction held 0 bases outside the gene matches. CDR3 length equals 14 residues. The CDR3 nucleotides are TGTGCCAGCTCACCGACAGGGAGCACAGATACGCAGTATTTT. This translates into CASSPTGSTDTQYF.

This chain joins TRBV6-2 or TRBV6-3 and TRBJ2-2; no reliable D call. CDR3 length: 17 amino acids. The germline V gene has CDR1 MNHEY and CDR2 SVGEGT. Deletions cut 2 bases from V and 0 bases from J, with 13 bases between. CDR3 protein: CASSYQREKPNTGELFF. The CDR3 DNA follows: TGTGCCAGCAGTTACCAGCGAGAGAAGCCGAACACCGGGGAGCTGTTTTTT.

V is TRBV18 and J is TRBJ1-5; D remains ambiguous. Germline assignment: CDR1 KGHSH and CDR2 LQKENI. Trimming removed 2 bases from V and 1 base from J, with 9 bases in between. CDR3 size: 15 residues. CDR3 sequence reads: CASSPEMRSNQPQHF. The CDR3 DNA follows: TGTGCCAGCTCACCAGAGATGCGGAGCAATCAGCCCCAGCATTTT.